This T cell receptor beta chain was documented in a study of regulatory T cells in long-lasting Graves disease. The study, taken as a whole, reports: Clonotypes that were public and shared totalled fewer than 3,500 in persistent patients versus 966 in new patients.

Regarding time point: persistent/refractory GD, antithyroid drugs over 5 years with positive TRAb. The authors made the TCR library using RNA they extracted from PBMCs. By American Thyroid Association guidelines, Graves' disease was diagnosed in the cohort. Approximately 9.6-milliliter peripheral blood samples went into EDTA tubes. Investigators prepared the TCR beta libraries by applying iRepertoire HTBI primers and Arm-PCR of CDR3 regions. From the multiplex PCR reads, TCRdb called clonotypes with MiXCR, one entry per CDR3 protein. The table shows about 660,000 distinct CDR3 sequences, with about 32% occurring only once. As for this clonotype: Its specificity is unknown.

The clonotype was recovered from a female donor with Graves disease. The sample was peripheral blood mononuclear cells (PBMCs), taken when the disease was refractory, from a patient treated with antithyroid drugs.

CDR3 sequence (DNA): TGCAGTGCTTTGGGACAGGACTACGAGCAGTACTTC. This sequence encodes CSALGQDYEQYF. This chain links TRBV20-1 with TRBJ2-7; 8 bases line up with TRBD1. V lost 5 bases, J lost 3 bases, and 3 bases stayed unmatched. The germline gives CDR1 DFQATT, CDR2 SNEGSKA (reference sequence). This CDR3 region has 12 residues.